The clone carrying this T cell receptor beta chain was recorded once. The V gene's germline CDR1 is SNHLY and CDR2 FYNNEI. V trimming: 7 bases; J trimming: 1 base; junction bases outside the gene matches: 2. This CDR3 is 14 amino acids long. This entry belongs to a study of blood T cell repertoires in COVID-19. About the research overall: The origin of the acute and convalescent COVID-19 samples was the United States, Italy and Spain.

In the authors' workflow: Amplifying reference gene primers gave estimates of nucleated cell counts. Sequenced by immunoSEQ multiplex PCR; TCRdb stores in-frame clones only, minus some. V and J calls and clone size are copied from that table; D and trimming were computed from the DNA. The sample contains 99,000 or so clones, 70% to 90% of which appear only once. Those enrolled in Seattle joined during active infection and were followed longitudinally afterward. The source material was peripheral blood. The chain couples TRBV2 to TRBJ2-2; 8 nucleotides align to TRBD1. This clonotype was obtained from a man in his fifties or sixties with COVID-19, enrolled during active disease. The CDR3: CASTGTGNTGELFF. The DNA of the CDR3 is TGTGCCAGCACCGGGACAGGGAACACCGGGGAGCTGTTTTTT.